What follows are 10 T cell receptor beta chains derived from one specimen sequenced in a study of radiotherapy plus CTLA-4 blockade in lung cancer listed by TCRdb under 2018. Libraries came from the immunoSEQ multiplex PCR assay. What TCRdb holds here is the immuneACCESS table cut down to in-frame rearrangements. Part of the clones is not present; checked against another copy, under half of the missing clones reflect an unresolved V gene, and the others are unexplained. The sample includes approximately 57,000 clones, with approximately 82% observed a single time. The ten largest clones capture 6.1% of the sample. The sample was peripheral blood, taken from a patient treated with radiotherapy plus ipilimumab. The receptors were gathered from a human donor with non-small cell lung cancer whose response to radiotherapy plus ipilimumab could not be evaluated.

The J gene is TRBJ2-7, the V gene TRBV6-1; weak D call: TRBD2 (5 bases). Germline CDR1 reads MNHNS; CDR2 reads SASEGT. This CDR3 has 12 residues. Trimming pared 7 bases from V and 8 bases from J, leaving 15 bases between. The CDR3 nucleotides are TGTGCCAGCATGGACCGACGAGGGAAGCAGTACTTC. Its translation: CASMDRRGKQYF.

The rearrangement joins TRBV13 to TRBJ2-3; 8 positions agree with TRBD1. The germline gives CDR1 PRHDT, CDR2 FYEKMQ (reference sequence). The CDR3 runs to 15 residues. V was pared by 4 bases and J by 4 bases, with 7 bases of the junction left unmatched. The CDR3 nucleotides read TGTGCCAGCAGCTCCTCCCGACAGGGGTCAGATACGCAGTATTTT. Its protein is CASSSSRQGSDTQYF.

This clone has a single count. The chain is built from TRBV5-6 and TRBJ1-4; 8 nucleotides agree with TRBD1. After removal of 4 bases from V and 7 bases from J, the junction contained 18 bases not matched to a gene. The CDR3 consists of 18 residues. Germline loops: CDR1 SGHDT, CDR2 YYEEEE. The CDR3 DNA is TGTGCCAGCAGCGCGCCGGGGACAGGCACTCTTCAAAGTGAAAAACTGTTTTTT. Protein sequence: CASSAPGTGTLQSEKLFF.

The chain couples TRBV6-1 to TRBJ2-7; TRBD1 aligns across 8 bases. The CDR3 loop spans 19 amino acids. Trimming took 2 bases from V and 5 from J; bases not matched to a gene: 20. The germline V gene encodes CDR1 MNHNS and CDR2 SASEGT. The CDR3, as DNA: TGTGCCAGCAGTGAAATGGGGGGTGGAGGGACAGGCCGAGCTGACGAGCAGTACTTC. It translates to CASSEMGGGGTGRADEQYF.

This rearrangement joins TRBV25-1 to TRBJ2-5, with D perhaps TRBD2 (6 bases). Trimming pared 1 base from V and 4 bases from J, leaving 16 bases between. The germline gives CDR1 MGHDK, CDR2 SYGVNS. CDR3 length: 16 amino acids. The CDR3 spells CASSEWWGEVAETQYF. The CDR3 DNA reads as TGTGCCAGCAGTGAATGGTGGGGGGAGGTAGCAGAGACCCAGTACTTC.

This clone is large in the sample. Within the sample, other DNA sequences also encode this same CDR3. CDR3 in amino acids: CASSLDAGATYNEQFF. The CDR3, as DNA: TGTGCCAGCAGCTTGGATGCGGGGGCCACCTACAATGAGCAGTTCTTC. The chain links TRBV5-6 to TRBJ2-1, with a tentative D call TRBD2 (7 bases). The CDR3 consists of 16 residues. Germline V gene lookup returns CDR1 SGHDT and CDR2 YYEEEE. The V end lost 0 bases, the J end lost 2 bases, and 12 bases lay between the germline ends.

This clone was seen once. The V gene is TRBV9, the J gene TRBJ1-1; 10 bases are a match to TRBD1. Germline trimming cut 3 bases from V and 3 bases from J; bases unmatched to any gene: 5. The CDR3 runs to 15 residues. Germline V gene sequence: CDR1 SGDLS, CDR2 YYNGEE. CDR3 coding DNA: TGTGCCAGCAGCGCCGGACAGGGGGTCTACACTGAAGCTTTCTTT. It codes for CASSAGQGVYTEAFF.

This sequence joins TRBV25-1 and TRBJ1-2; D uncertain. V lost 1 base to trimming and J lost 1 base, with 7 bases between them. Germline-derived CDR1 and CDR2 are MGHDK and SYGVNS. The CDR3 covers 14 residues. The CDR3: CASSESLNNYGYTF. The CDR3 coding sequence is TGTGCCAGCAGTGAATCACTTAATAACTATGGCTACACCTTC.

This chain connects TRBV5-5 to TRBJ1-3; D might be TRBD1 (6 bases). The CDR3 length is 15 residues. V gave up 2 bases and J gave up 8 bases, with 17 bases separating them. Germline V gene sequence: CDR1 SGHKS, CDR2 YYEKEE (reference sequence). The CDR3 spells CASSFRVGDTYTIYF. The CDR3 coding sequence is TGTGCCAGCAGCTTTCGTGTGGGGGACACATACACCATATATTTT. The full variable domain, its missing parts supplied by reference TRBV5-5 and TRBJ1-3, is DAGVTQSPTHLIKTRGQQVTLRCSPISGHKSVSWYQQVLGQGPQFIFQYYEKEERGRGNFPDRFSARQFPNYSSELNVNALLLGDSALYLCASSFRVGDTYTIYFGEGSWLTVV.

The chain is built from TRBV19 and TRBJ2-3; 9 positions match TRBD2. J was trimmed by 2 bases and V by 3 bases; bases with no gene match: 9. The CDR3 is made up of 17 amino acids. Germline values: CDR1 LNHDA, CDR2 SQIVND (reference sequence). The DNA of the CDR3 is TGTGCCAGTAGTATCTCACCAGCGGGGGGCTTCACAGATACGCAGTATTTT. It specifies CASSISPAGGFTDTQYF.